This T cell receptor (beta chain) is drawn from a study of glioma-infiltrating T cells after dendritic cell vaccination. The sample's time point: after dendritic cell vaccination, including at tumor progression/relapse. Assay used: immunoSEQ multiplex PCR; TCRdb lists only in-frame clones, some missing. The repertoire holds 55,000 to 75,000 clones, with just under 85% as singletons. The CDR3 loop spans 13 amino acids. CDR1 and CDR2 from the germline V gene are LGHNA and YNFKEQ. Unmatched junction bases numbered 8, after V lost 0 bases and J lost 12 bases. The TCR was taken from a human donor with glioblastoma. The chain is built from TRBV4-2 and TRBJ2-7; 7 bases map to TRBD1. The sample here was blood, taken after dendritic cell vaccination. The CDR3 sequence is CASSQDLGTAAYF. CDR3 nucleotide sequence: TGTGCCAGCAGCCAAGATTTAGGGACAGCGGCGTACTTC.